This T cell receptor beta chain was recovered during a study of OX40 agonist ivuxolimab in advanced cancers. Study summary: It was ivuxolimab, an agonistic anti-OX40 (CD134) antibody, that patients were treated with.

This CDR3 has 13 residues. Trimming removed 0 bases from V and 1 base from J, with 5 bases in between. CDR1 and CDR2 from the germline V gene are SGHTS and YDEGEE. Clones were sequenced by immunoSEQ multiplex PCR, and TCRdb holds only the in-frame ones, with some missing. Here the sample spans roughly 80,000 clones, just under 90% being singletons. This receptor was obtained from an adult with an advanced solid tumor such as melanoma, head and neck, liver or kidney cancer. This sample comprised CD4+ or CD8+ T cells sorted from blood, obtained in a trial of the OX40 agonist ivuxolimab. The chain couples TRBV5-8 to TRBJ2-7; D is uncertain. CDR3 sequence: CASSLAVSYEQYF. DNA for the CDR3: TGTGCCAGCAGCTTGGCCGTGTCCTACGAGCAGTACTTC.